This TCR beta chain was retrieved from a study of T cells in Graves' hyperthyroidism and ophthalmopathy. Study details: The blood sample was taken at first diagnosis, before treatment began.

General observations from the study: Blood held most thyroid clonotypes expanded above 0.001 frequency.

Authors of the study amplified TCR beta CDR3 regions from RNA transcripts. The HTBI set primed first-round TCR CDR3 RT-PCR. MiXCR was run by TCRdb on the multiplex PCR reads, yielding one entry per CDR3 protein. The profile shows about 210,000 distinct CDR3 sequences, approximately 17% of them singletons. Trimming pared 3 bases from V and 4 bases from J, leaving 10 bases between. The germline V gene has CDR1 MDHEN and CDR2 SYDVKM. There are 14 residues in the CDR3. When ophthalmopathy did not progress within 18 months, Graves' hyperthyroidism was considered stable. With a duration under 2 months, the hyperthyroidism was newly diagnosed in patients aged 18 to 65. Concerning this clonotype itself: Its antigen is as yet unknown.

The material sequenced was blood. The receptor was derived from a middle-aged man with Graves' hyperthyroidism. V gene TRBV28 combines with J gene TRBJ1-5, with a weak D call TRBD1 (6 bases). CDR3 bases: TGTGCCAGCAGTTTCGGGGGGACAAATCAGCCCCAGCATTTT. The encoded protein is CASSFGGTNQPQHF.